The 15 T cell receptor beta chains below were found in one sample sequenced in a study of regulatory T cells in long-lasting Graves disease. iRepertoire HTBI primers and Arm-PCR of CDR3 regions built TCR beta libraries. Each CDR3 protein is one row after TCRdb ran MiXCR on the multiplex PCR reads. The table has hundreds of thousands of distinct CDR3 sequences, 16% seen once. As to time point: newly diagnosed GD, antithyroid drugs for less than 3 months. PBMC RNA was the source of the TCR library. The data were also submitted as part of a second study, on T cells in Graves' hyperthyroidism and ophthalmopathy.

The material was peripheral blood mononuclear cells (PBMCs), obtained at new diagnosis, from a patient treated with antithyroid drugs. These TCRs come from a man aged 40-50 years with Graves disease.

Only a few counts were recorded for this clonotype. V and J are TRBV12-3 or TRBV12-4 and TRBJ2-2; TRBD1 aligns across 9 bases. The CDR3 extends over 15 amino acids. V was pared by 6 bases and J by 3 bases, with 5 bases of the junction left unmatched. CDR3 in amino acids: CASSHGTGYTGELFF. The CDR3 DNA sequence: TGTGCCAGCAGCCATGGGACAGGGTACACCGGGGAGCTGTTTTTT.

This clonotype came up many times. The CDR3 protein is CASSLEPSGVEFF. Written as DNA, the CDR3 is TGCGCCAGCAGCTTGGAGCCTAGCGGGGTGGAGTTCTTC. V is TRBV5-1 and J is TRBJ2-1; 9 bases match TRBD2. Germline CDR1 reads SGHRS; CDR2 reads YFSETQ. CDR3 length: 13 residues. Trimming took 0 bases from V and 14 from J; bases not matched to a gene: 6.

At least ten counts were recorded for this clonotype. Here the CDR3 reads CASSQDRSRDEQFF. The CDR3 DNA follows: TGCGCCAGCAGCCAAGACCGCAGTCGGGATGAGCAGTTCTTC. V gene TRBV4-3 combines with J gene TRBJ2-1, with D unclear. The CDR3 sequence is 14 residues long. Trimming stripped 0 bases from V and 8 bases from J, with 11 bases between. In germline, CDR1 is LGHNA, CDR2 YSLEER.

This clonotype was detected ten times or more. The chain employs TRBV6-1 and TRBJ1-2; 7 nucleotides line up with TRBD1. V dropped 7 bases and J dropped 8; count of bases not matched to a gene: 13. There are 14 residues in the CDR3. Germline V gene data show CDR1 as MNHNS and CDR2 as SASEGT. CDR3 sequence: CASISDGQAVGYTF. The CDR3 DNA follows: TGTGCCAGCATTTCTGATGGACAGGCCGTGGGCTACACCTTC.

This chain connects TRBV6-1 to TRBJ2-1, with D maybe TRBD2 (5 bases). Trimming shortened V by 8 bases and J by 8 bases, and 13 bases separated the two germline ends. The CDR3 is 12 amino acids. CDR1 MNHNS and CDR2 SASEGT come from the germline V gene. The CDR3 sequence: CASAFSADEQFF. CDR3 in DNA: TGTGCCAGCGCCTTTAGCGCAGATGAGCAGTTCTTC.

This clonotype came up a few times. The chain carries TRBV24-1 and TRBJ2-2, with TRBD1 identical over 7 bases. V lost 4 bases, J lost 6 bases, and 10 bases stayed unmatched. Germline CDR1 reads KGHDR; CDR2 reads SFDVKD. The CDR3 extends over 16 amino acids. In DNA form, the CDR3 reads TGTGCCACCAGTGACCCGGGACAGAAAGCCCCCGGGGAGCTGTTTTTT. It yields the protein CATSDPGQKAPGELFF.

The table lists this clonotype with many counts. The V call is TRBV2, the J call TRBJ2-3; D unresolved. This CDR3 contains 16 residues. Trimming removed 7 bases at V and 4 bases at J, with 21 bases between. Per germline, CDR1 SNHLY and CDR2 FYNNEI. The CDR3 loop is CASIGPGRKGADTQYF. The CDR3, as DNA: TGTGCCAGCATAGGGCCCGGACGCAAGGGCGCAGATACGCAGTATTTT. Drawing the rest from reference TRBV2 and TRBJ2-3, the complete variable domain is EPEVTQTPSHQVTQMGQEVILRCVPISNHLYFYWYRQILGQKVEFLVSFYNNEISEKSEIFDDQFSVERPDGSNFTLKIRSTKLEDSAMYFCASIGPGRKGADTQYFGPGTRLTVL.

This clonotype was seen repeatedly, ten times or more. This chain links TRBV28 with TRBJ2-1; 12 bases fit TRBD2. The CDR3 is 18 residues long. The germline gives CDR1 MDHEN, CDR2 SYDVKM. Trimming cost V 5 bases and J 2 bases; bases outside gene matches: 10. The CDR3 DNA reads TGTGCCAGCAGTCCGGGACTAGCGGGCCCCCAGACCTACAATGAGCAGTTCTTC. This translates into CASSPGLAGPQTYNEQFF.

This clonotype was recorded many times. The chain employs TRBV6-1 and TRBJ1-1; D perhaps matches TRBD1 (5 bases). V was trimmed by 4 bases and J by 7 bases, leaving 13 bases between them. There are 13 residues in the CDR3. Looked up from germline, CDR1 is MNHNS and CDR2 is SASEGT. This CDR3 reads CASSALIRDEAFF. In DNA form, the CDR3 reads TGTGCCAGCAGTGCTCTTATCAGGGATGAAGCTTTCTTT.

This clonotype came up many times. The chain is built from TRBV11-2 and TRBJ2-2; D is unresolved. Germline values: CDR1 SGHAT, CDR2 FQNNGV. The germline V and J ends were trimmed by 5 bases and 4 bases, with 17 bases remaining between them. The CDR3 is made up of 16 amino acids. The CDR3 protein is CASSRDSSGVTGELFF. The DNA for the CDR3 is TGTGCCAGCAGCCGCGACTCCTCCGGAGTCACCGGGGAGCTGTTTTTT.

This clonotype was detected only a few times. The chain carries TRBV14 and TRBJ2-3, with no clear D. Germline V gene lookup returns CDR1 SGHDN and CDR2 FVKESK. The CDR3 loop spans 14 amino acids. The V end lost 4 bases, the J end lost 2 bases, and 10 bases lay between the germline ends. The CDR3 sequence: CASSPLAYTDTQYF. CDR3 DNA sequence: TGTGCCAGCAGCCCCTTGGCCTACACAGATACGCAGTATTTT.

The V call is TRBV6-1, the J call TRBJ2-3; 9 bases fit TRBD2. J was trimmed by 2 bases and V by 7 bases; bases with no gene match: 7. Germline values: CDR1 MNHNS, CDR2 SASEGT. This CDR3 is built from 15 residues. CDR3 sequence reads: CASTSLAGNTDTQYF. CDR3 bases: TGTGCCAGCACCAGTCTAGCGGGGAACACAGATACGCAGTATTTT.

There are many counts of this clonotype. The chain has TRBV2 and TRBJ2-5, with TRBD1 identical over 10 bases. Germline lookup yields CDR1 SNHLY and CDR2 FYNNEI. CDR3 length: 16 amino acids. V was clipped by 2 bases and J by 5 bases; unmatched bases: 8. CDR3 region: CASSEQGQGWSETQYF. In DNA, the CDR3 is TGTGCCAGCAGTGAACAGGGACAGGGGTGGTCGGAGACCCAGTACTTC.

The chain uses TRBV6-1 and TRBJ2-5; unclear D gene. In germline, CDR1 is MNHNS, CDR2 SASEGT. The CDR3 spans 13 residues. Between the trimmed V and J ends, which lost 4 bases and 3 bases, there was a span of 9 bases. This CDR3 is CASSGRTEETQYF. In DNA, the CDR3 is TGTGCCAGCAGTGGAAGGACGGAAGAGACCCAGTACTTC.

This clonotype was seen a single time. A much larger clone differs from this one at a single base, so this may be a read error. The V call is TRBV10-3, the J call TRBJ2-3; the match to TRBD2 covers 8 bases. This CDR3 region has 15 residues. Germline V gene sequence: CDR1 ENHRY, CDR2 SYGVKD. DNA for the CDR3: TGTACCATCAGTGAGTCGTCCGGGAGGGCAGATACGCAGTATTTT. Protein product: CTISESSGRADTQYF.